The present T cell receptor (beta chain) was sequenced within a study of human T cells and chemical hapten exposure. Overall study context: Small pooled library volume differences chiefly drove per-sample TCR yield variation.

The time point denotes: patch test 3, about 24 weeks after DPC sensitization. Treatment described: therapeutic diphenylcyclopropenone sensitization with weekly scalp DPC. The authors extracted total RNA from unfractionated whole blood. MiXCR, run by TCRdb on the RACE reads, gives a single entry per CDR3 protein. The data show some 62,000 distinct CDR3 sequences, with approximately 11% seen just once and roughly 2.3% held by the top ten. This clonotype was picked up a small number of times. The origin of this receptor is a woman aged 25 to 45 with alopecia areata. Some clones in this sample may be carry-over from other donors' samples. This sample comprised whole blood, obtained in connection with sensitization to the hapten diphenylcyclopropenone (DPC).

CDR3 bases: TGTGCCAGCAGTTATCCGGCGGGCTCCCTCGATGAGCAGTTCTTC. Encoded protein: CASSYPAGSLDEQFF. The V call is TRBV6-2 or TRBV6-3, the J call TRBJ2-1; D might be TRBD2 (5 bases). V was clipped by 3 bases and J by 8 bases, with 17 bases between them. Germline V gene lookup returns CDR1 MNHEY and CDR2 SVGEGT. The CDR3 has 15 residues.